Listed below are T cell receptor beta chains from one sample, sequenced in a study of shared clonotypes between healthy human individuals. Sequenced by immunoSEQ multiplex PCR; TCRdb stores in-frame clones only, minus some. The sample holds approximately 2.5 million clones, 85% to 95% seen once. The sequencing input was naive CD4+ T cells sorted from blood. The source is a man in his late teens or twenties in good health. Each CDR3 is given with its conserved first and last residue. D genes are given only for firm matches.

v_gene: TRBV5-4; d_gene: TRBD1; j_gene: TRBJ2-1; len: 15; CDR3nt: TGTGCCAGCAGCTCGACAGGGGGCGCGTACAATGAGCAGTTCTTC; CDR3aa: CASSSTGGAYNEQFF
v_gene: TRBV2; d_gene: NA; j_gene: TRBJ2-7; len: 14; CDR3nt: TGTGCCAGCACAGGGGGGGCGTCCTACTACGAGCAGTACTTC; CDR3aa: CASTGGASYYEQYF
v_gene: TRBV9; d_gene: NA; j_gene: TRBJ2-7; len: 13; CDR3nt: TGTGCCAGCAGCGTAGTTCCAGGGCGCGAGCAGTACTTC; CDR3aa: CASSVVPGREQYF
v_gene: TRBV7-9; d_gene: TRBD1; j_gene: TRBJ2-3; len: 16; CDR3nt: TGTGCCAGCAGCTCGCCGACAGGGTTTTTTCCAGATACGCAGTATTTT; CDR3aa: CASSSPTGFFPDTQYF
v_gene: TRBV18; d_gene: NA; j_gene: TRBJ1-6; len: 12; CDR3nt: TGTGCCAGCAACAGGGTCGATTCACCCCTCCACTTT; CDR3aa: CASNRVDSPLHF
v_gene: TRBV6-4; d_gene: TRBD2; j_gene: TRBJ2-1; len: 15; CDR3nt: TGTGCCAGCAGTAGCGGGGGGGCCGGGAACAATGAGCAGTTCTTC; CDR3aa: CASSSGGAGNNEQFF
v_gene: TRBV28; d_gene: NA; j_gene: TRBJ1-1; len: 15; CDR3nt: TGTGCCAGCAGTTCGCCGATTGGGATGAACACTGAAGCTTTCTTT; CDR3aa: CASSSPIGMNTEAFF
v_gene: TRBV29-1; d_gene: TRBD2; j_gene: TRBJ2-2; len: 15; CDR3nt: TGCAGCGCCCGACTAGCGGGGGGTTTCACCGGGGAGCTGTTTTTT; CDR3aa: CSARLAGGFTGELFF
v_gene: TRBV6-5; d_gene: NA; j_gene: TRBJ1-6; len: 15; CDR3nt: TGTGCCAGCAGTTACGGTAGCTCCTATAATTCACCCCTCCACTTT; CDR3aa: CASSYGSSYNSPLHF
v_gene: TRBV9; d_gene: TRBD2; j_gene: TRBJ2-7; len: 17; CDR3nt: TGTGCCAGCAGCCCCGGGGGACTAGCGGGGGGTAACTACGAGCAGTACTTC; CDR3aa: CASSPGGLAGGNYEQYF
v_gene: TRBV6-1; d_gene: NA; j_gene: TRBJ2-7; len: 12; CDR3nt: TGTGCCAGCTTACGCCAGTTATACGAGCAGTACTTC; CDR3aa: CASLRQLYEQYF
v_gene: TRBV2; d_gene: NA; j_gene: TRBJ2-5; len: 16; CDR3nt: TGTGCCAGCAGTGAATTTGCGGCCGGGAGCGGCGAGACCCAGTACTTC; CDR3aa: CASSEFAAGSGETQYF
v_gene: TRBV11-2; d_gene: TRBD1; j_gene: TRBJ2-5; len: 13; CDR3nt: TGTGCCAGCAGGTCCGGGACAGGGGTGACCCAGTACTTC; CDR3aa: CASRSGTGVTQYF
v_gene: TRBV9; d_gene: TRBD1; j_gene: TRBJ1-6; len: 17; CDR3nt: TGTGCCAGCAGCGTCTCGAGGGACAGGCCGAATAATTCACCCCTCCACTTT; CDR3aa: CASSVSRDRPNNSPLHF
v_gene: TRBV9; d_gene: NA; j_gene: TRBJ2-1; len: 12; CDR3nt: TGTGCCAGCAGCCGCCAAGGAATCGAGCAGTTCTTC; CDR3aa: CASSRQGIEQFF
v_gene: TRBV27; d_gene: NA; j_gene: TRBJ1-5; len: 15; CDR3nt: TGTGCCAGCAGTCCCCTCGATGGGGTCGGCCAGCCCCAGCATTTT; CDR3aa: CASSPLDGVGQPQHF
v_gene: TRBV25-1; d_gene: NA; j_gene: TRBJ2-1; len: 15; CDR3nt: TGTGCCAGCAGTGGCGCAGGGAAGGCTTACAATGAGCAGTTCTTC; CDR3aa: CASSGAGKAYNEQFF
v_gene: TRBV11-3; d_gene: NA; j_gene: TRBJ1-1; len: 13; CDR3nt: TGTGCCAGCAGCTTGTCAGGGAAAACTGAAGCTTTCTTT; CDR3aa: CASSLSGKTEAFF
v_gene: TRBV9; d_gene: NA; j_gene: TRBJ1-1; len: 14; CDR3nt: TGTGCCAGCAGCAAAACAAATTGGAACACTGAAGCTTTCTTT; CDR3aa: CASSKTNWNTEAFF
v_gene: TRBV19; d_gene: NA; j_gene: TRBJ2-7; len: 14; CDR3nt: TGTGCCAGTAGTATACATACGGGCTCCTACGAGCAGTACTTC; CDR3aa: CASSIHTGSYEQYF